In its sample, the clone carrying this TCR beta chain was seen once. These data originate in a study of blood T cell repertoires in COVID-19. At the level of the study: The origin of the acute and convalescent COVID-19 samples was the United States, Italy and Spain. T cells, B-cell-depleted T cells, or PBMCs provided the cDNA or gDNA that served as material.

V was trimmed by 5 bases and J by 1 base, leaving 20 bases between them. The CDR3 is 17 residues long. Germline values: CDR1 SGHVS, CDR2 FQNEAQ. Assay: immunoSEQ multiplex PCR; the TCRdb copy retains only in-frame clones and omits some. The sample shows a few hundred thousand clones, 87% of them seen only once. The TCR comes from a woman between 50 and 59 years old who had recovered from COVID-19. V usage is TRBV7-8 and J usage is TRBJ1-1; TRBD1 might be the D (5 bases). The sequenced sample was peripheral blood. CDR3 sequence (DNA): TGTGCCAGCAGCCGCAGCCGAGGGGAGGAATCGAACACTGAAGCTTTCTTT. It is translated as CASSRSRGEESNTEAFF. The full variable domain, with the rest looked up from reference TRBV7-8 and TRBJ1-1, is GAGVSQSPRYKVAKRGQDVALRCDPISGHVSLFWYQQALGQGPEFLTYFQNEAQLDKSGLPSDRFFAERPEGSVSTLKIQRTQQEDSAVYLCASSRSRGEESNTEAFFGQGTRLTVV.